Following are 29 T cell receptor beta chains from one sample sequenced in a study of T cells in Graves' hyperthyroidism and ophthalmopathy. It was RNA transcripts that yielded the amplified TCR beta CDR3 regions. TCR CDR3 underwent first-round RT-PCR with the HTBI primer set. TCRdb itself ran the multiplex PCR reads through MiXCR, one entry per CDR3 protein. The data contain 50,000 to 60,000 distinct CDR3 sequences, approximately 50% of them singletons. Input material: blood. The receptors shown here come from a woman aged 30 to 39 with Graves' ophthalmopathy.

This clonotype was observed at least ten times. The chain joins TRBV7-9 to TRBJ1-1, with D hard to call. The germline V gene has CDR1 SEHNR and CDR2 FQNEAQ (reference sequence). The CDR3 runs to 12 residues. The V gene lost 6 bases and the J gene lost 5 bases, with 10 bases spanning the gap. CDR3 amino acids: CASSRRRTEAFF. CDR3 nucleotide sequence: TGTGCCAGCAGTCGCCGGCGTACTGAAGCTTTCTTT.

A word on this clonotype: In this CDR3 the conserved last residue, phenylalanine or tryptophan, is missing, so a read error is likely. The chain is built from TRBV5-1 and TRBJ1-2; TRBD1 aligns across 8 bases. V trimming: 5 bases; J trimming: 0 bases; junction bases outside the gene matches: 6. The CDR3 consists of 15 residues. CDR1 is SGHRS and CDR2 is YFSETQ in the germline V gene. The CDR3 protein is CASSPTGGSNYGYTL. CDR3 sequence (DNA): TGCGCCAGCAGTCCAACAGGGGGTTCTAACTATGGCTACACCCTC.

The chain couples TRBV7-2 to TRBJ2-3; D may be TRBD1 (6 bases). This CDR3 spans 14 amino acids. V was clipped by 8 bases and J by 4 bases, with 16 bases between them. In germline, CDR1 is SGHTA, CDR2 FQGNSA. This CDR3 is CASARNREADTQYF. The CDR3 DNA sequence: TGTGCCAGCGCCCGGAACAGGGAAGCAGATACGCAGTATTTT.

The CDR3 sequence: CASSLTRTVAYEQYF. Written as DNA, the CDR3 is TGTGCCAGCAGCCTAACCAGGACAGTTGCCTACGAGCAGTACTTC. The genes are TRBV11-1 and TRBJ2-7, with D possibly being TRBD1 (6 bases). Trimming shortened V by 5 bases and J by 2 bases, and 16 bases separated the two germline ends. The CDR3 totals 15 residues. Germline V gene sequence: CDR1 SGHAT, CDR2 FQDESV (reference sequence).

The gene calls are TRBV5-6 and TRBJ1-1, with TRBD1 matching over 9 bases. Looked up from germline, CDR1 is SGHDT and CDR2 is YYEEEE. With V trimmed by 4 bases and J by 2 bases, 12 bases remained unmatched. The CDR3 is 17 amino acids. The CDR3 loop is CASSPDRGISGNTEAFF. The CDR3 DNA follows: TGTGCCAGCAGCCCTGACAGGGGGATCTCTGGAAACACTGAAGCTTTCTTT.

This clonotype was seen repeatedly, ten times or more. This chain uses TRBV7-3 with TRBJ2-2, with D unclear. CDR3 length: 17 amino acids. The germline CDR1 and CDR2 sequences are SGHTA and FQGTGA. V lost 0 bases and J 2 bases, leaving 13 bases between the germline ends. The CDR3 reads CASSLTSGQQNTGELFF. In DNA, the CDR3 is TGTGCCAGCAGCTTAACCTCGGGCCAGCAAAACACCGGGGAGCTGTTTTTT.

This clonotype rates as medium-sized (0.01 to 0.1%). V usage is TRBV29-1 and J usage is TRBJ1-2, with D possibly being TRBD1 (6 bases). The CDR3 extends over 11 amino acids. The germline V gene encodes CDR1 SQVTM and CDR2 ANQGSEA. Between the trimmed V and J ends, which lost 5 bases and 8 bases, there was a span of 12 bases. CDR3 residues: CSVITGRGYTF. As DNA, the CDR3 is TGCAGCGTTATAACAGGGAGAGGCTACACCTTC.

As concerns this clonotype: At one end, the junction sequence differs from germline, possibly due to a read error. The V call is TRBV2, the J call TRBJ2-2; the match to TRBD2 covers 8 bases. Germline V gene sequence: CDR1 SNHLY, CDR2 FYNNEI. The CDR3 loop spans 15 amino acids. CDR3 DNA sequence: TGTGCCAGCAGTGTAGGTAGCGGGATGACCGGGGAGCTACTTTTT. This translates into CASSVGSGMTGELLF.

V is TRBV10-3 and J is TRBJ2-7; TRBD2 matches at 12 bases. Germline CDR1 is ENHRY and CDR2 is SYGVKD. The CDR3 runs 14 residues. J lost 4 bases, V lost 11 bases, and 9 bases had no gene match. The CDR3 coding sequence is TGTGCCCCCCAACTAGCGGGAGGCCCGTACGAGCAGTACTTC. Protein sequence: CAPQLAGGPYEQYF.

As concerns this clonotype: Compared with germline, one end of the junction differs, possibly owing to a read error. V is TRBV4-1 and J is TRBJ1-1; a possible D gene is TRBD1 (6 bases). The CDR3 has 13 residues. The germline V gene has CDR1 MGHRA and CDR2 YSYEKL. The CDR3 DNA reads TGCGCCAGCACCGGGACACAGAACACTGAAGCTCTCTTT. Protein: CASTGTQNTEALF.

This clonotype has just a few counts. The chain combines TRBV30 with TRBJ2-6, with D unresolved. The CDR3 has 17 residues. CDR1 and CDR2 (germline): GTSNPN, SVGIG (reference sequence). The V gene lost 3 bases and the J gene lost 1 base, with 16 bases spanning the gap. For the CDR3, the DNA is TGTGCCTGGAGCCGGGCACTTCTATCATCTGGGGCCAACGTCCTGACTTTC. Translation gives CAWSRALLSSGANVLTF.

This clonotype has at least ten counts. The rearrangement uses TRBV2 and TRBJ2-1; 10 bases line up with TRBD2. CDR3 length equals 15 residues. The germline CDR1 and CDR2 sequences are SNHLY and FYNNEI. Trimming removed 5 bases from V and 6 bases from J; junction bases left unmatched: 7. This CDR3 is CASSLGLAAANEQFF. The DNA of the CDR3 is TGTGCCAGCAGTTTAGGACTAGCGGCTGCCAATGAGCAGTTCTTC.

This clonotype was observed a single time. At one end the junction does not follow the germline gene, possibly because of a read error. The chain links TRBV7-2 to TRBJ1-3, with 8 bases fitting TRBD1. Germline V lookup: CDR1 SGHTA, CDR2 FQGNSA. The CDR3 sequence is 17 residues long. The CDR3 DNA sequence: TGTGCCAGCAGCTTATCGGCAGGGGGCTTCTCTGGAAGCACCATATATTTT. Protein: CASSLSAGGFSGSTIYF.

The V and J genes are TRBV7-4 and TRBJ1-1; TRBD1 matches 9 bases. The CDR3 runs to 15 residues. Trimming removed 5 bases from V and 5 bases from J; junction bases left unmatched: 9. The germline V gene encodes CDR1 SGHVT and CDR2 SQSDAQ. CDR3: CASSLGTGRGTEAFF. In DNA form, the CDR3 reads TGTGCCAGCAGCCTGGGGACAGGGCGTGGAACTGAAGCTTTCTTT.

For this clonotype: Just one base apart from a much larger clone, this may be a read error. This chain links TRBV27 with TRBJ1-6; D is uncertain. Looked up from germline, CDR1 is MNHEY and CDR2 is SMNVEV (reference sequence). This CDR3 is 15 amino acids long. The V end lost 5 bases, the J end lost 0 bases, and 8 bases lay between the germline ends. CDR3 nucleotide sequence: TGTGCCAGCAGTACACGGAGCTCCTATAATTCACCCCTCCACTTT. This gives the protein CASSTRSSYNSPLHF.

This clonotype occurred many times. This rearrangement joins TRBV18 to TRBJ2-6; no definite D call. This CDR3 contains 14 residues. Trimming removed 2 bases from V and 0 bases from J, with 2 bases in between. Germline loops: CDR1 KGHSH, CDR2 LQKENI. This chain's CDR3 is CASSPGSGANVLTF. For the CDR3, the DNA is TGTGCCAGCTCACCAGGCTCTGGGGCCAACGTCCTGACTTTC. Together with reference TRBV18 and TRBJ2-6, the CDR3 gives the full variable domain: NAGVMQNPRHLVRRRGQEARLRCSPMKGHSHVYWYRQLPEEGLKFMVYLQKENIIDESGMPKERFSAEFPKEGPSILRIQQVVRGDSAAYFCASSPGSGANVLTFGAGSRLTVL.

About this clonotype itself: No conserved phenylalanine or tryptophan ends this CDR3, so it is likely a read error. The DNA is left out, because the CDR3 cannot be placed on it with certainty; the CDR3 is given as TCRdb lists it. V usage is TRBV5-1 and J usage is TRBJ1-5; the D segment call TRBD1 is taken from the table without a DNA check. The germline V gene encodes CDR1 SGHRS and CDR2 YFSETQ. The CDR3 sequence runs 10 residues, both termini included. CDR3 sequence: CASSLAGTAG.

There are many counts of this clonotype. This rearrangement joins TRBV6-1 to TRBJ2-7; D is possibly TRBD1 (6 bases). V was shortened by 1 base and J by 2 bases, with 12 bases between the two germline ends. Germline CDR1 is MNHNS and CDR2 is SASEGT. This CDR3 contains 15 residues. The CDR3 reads CASSEGTTGTYEQYF. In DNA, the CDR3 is TGTGCCAGCAGTGAAGGAACTACAGGGACCTACGAGCAGTACTTC.

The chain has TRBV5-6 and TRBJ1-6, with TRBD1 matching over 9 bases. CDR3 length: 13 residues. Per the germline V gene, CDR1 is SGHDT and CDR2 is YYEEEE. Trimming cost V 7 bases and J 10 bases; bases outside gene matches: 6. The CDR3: CASGRDRASPLHF. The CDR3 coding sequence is TGTGCCAGCGGAAGGGACAGGGCCTCACCCCTCCACTTT.

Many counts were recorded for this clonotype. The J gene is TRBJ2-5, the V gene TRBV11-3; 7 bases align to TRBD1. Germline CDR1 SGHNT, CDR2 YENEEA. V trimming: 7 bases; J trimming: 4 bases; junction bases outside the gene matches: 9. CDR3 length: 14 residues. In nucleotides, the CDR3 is TGTGCCAGCAAAGGCAGGGGGTTGGGAGAGACCCAGTACTTC. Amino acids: CASKGRGLGETQYF. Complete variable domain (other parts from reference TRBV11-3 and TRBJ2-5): EAGVVQSPRYKIIEKKQPVAFWCNPISGHNTLYWYLQNLGQGPELLIRYENEEAVDDSQLPKDRFSAERLKGVDSTLKIQPAELGDSAVYLCASKGRGLGETQYFGPGTRLLVL.

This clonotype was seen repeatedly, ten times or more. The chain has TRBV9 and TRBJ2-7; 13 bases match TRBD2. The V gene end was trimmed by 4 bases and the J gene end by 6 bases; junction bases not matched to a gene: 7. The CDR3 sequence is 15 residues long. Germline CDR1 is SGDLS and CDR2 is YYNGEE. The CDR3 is CASSKRTSGSSEQYF. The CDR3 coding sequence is TGTGCCAGCAGCAAAAGGACTAGCGGGAGTTCCGAGCAGTACTTC.

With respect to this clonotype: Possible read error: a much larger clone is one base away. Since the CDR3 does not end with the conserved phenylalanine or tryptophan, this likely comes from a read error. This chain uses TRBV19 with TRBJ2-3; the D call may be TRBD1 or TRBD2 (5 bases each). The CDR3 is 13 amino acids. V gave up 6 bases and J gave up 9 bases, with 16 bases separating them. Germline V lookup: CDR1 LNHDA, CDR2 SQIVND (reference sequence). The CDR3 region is CASRGPTGVTQYS. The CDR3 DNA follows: TGTGCCAGTAGGGGGCCCACCGGGGTCACGCAGTATTCT.

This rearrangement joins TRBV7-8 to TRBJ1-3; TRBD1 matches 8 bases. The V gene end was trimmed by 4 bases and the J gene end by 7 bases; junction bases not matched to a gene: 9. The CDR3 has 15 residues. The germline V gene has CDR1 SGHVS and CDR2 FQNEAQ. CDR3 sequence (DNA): TGTGCCAGCAGCTATGATTTGTCAGGGGGCAACACCATATATTTT. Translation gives CASSYDLSGGNTIYF.

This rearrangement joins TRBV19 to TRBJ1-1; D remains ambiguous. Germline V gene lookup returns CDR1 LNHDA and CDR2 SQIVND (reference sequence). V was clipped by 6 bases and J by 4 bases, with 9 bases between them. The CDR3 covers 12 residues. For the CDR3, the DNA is TGTGCCAGTAGCCCTCTGGGCACTGAAGCTTTCTTT. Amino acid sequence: CASSPLGTEAFF.

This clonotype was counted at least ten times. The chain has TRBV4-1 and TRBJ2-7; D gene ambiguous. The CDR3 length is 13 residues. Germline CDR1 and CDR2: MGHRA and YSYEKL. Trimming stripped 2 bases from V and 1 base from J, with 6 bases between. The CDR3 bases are TGCGCCAGCAGCCAATTTAAATCCTACGAGCAGTACTTC. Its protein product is CASSQFKSYEQYF.

CDR3 DNA: TGTGCCAGCAGCGGTCGCGGAACACTAGCGGGGACCGGGGAGCTGTTTTTT. Its translation: CASSGRGTLAGTGELFF. The chain links TRBV7-6 to TRBJ2-2; 10 bases map to TRBD2. This CDR3 is 17 amino acids long. Germline V lookup: CDR1 SGHVS, CDR2 FNYEAQ. V shed 5 bases, J shed 5 bases, and the junction held 11 bases outside the gene matches.

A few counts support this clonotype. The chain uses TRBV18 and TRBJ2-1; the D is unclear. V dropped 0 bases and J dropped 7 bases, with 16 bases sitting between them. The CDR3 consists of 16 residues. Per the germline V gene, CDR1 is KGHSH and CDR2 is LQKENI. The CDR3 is CASSPPGLPTANEQFF. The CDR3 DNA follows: TGTGCCAGCTCACCACCAGGGCTCCCTACCGCAAATGAGCAGTTCTTC.

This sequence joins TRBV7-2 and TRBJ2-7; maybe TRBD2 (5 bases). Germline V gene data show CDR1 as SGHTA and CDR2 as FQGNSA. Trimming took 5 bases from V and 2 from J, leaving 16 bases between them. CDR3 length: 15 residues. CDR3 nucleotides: TGTGCCAGCAGCCCCGGGCAGTCGGGGACCTACGAGCAGTACTTC. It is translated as CASSPGQSGTYEQYF.

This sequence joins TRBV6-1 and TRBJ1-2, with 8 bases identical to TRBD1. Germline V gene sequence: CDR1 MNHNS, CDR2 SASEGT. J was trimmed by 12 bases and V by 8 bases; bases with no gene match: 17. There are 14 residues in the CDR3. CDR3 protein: CASGGQVVVMGHTF. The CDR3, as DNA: TGTGCCAGCGGGGGACAGGTCGTCGTAATGGGCCACACCTTC.